This TCR beta chain was captured in a study of T-cell reconstitution after alpha-beta-depleted transplantation in children. Researchers prepared the TCRbeta library using unique molecular identifiers, the study reports. TCRdb independently ran MiXCR on the PCR reads; one entry per CDR3 protein. Of hundreds of thousands of distinct CDR3 sequences listed, about 14% are singletons. In its sample, this clonotype was seen a few times. The specimen was PBMCs, collected from the stem cell graft. The source is a human donor who donated a stem cell graft to a child with Fanconi anemia.

CDR3 amino acids: CASRHNRHSGGYTF. CDR3 in DNA: TGCGCCAGCAGACACAACAGGCATTCGGGAGGCTACACCTTC. The chain links TRBV4-3 to TRBJ1-2, with TRBD1 as a possible D gene (5 bases). The germline V gene encodes CDR1 LGHNA and CDR2 YSLEER. This CDR3 has 14 amino acids. V was cut by 6 bases and J by 8 bases, with 19 bases left in between.